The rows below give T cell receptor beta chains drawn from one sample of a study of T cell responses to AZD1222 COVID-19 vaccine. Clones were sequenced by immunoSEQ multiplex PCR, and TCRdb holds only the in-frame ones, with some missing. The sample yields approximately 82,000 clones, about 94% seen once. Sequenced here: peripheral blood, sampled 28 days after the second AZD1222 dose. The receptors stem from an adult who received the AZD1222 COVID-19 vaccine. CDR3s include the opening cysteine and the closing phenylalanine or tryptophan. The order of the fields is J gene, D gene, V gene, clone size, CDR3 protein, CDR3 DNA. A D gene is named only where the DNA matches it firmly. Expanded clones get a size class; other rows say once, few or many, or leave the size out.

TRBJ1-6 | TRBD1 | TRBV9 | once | CASSAAGTGLSSYNSPLHF | TGTGCCAGCAGCGCGGCCGGGACAGGTTTGAGCTCCTATAATTCACCCCTCCACTTT
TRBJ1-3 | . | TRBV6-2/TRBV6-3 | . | CASSYHELSGNTIYF | TGTGCCAGCAGTTACCATGAGCTCTCTGGAAACACCATATATTTT
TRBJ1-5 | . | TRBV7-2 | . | CASSFRVRQPQHF | TGTGCCAGCAGCTTCAGGGTACGTCAGCCCCAGCATTTT
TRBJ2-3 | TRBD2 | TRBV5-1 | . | CASSLTGGPPDTQYF | TGCGCCAGCAGCTTGACGGGGGGGCCTCCAGATACGCAGTATTTT
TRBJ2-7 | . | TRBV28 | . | CASSLGQLAYEQYF | TGTGCCAGCAGCCTAGGACAGTTAGCCTACGAGCAGTACTTC
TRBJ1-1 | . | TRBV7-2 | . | CASSLGRWLGNTEAFF | TGTGCCAGCAGCTTAGGTCGTTGGTTGGGGAACACTGAAGCTTTCTTT
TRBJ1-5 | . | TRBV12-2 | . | CASRLGEGHQPQHF | TGTGCAAGTCGCCTAGGGGAAGGTCATCAGCCCCAGCATTTT
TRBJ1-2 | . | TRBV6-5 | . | CASGGPLGGYGYTF | TGTGCCAGCGGGGGACCTTTAGGAGGTTATGGCTACACCTTC
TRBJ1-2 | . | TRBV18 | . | CASSPPGNYGYTF | TGTGCCAGCTCACCACCGGGAAACTATGGCTACACCTTC
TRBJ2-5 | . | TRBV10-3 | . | CAISKGQQETQYF | TGTGCCATCAGTAAAGGACAGCAAGAGACCCAGTACTTC
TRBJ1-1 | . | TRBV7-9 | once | CASSLRGVNTEAFF | TGTGCCAGCAGCTTAAGAGGGGTGAACACTGAAGCTTTCTTT
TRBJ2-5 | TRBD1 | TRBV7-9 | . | CASSQAGTGAETQYF | TGTGCCAGCAGCCAAGCCGGGACAGGTGCCGAGACCCAGTACTTC
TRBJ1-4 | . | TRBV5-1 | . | CASSLRYATNEKLFF | TGCGCCAGCAGCTTGCGTTATGCAACTAATGAAAAACTGTTTTTT
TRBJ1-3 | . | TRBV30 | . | CAWRPGAGNTIYF | TGTGCCTGGAGACCCGGGGCTGGAAACACCATATATTTT
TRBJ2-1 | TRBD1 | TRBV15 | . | CATSRDQGARGNEQFF | TGTGCCACCAGCAGAGATCAGGGGGCAAGAGGGAATGAGCAGTTCTTC
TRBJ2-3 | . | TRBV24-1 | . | CATSDDSTDTQYF | TGTGCCACCAGTGATGACTCTACAGATACGCAGTATTTT
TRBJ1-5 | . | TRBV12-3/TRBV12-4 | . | CASSLALTQPQHF | TGTGCCAGCAGTTTAGCGCTAACCCAGCCCCAGCATTTT
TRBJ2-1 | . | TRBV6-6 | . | CASTIRSGGINEQFF | TGTGCCAGCACCATAAGGTCGGGGGGCATCAATGAGCAGTTCTTC
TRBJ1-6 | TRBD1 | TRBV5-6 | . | CASSFRDRGPALHF | TGTGCCAGCAGCTTCCGGGACAGGGGGCCGGCCCTCCACTTT
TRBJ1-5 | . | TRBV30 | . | CAWSVGGLGFQPQHF | TGTGCCTGGAGTGTCGGGGGCCTGGGTTTTCAGCCCCAGCATTTT
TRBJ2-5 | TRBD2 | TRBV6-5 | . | CASSWTSGGLGETQYF | TGTGCCAGCAGTTGGACTAGCGGGGGCCTGGGGGAGACCCAGTACTTC
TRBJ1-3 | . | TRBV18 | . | CASSPDTLSSGNTIYF | TGTGCCAGCTCACCTGACACCTTAAGCTCTGGAAACACCATATATTTT
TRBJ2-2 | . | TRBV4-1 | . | CASSQDAGLYTGELFF | TGCGCCAGCAGCCAAGATGCCGGGCTTTACACCGGGGAGCTGTTTTTT
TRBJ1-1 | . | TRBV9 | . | CASSAGHPEAFF | TGTGCCAGCAGCGCCGGACACCCTGAAGCTTTCTTT
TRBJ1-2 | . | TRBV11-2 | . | CASSLARGGFYGYTF | TGTGCCAGCAGCTTAGCCAGGGGCGGTTTCTATGGCTACACCTTC
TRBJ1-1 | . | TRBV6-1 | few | CASSEPGQMNTEAFF | TGTGCCAGCAGTGAGCCCGGACAGATGAACACTGAAGCTTTCTTT
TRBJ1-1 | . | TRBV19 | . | CASIVGGQPGRNTEAFF | TGTGCCAGTATTGTGGGTGGACAGCCAGGAAGAAACACTGAAGCTTTCTTT
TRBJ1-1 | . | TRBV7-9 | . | CASSSTGTSGEAFF | TGTGCCAGCAGCTCGACCGGGACGTCGGGTGAAGCTTTCTTT